This TCR beta chain originates from a study of cytomegalovirus exposure and HLA in healthy donors. PCR employed 60 Vbeta and 13 Jbeta primers. Produced via immunoSEQ multiplex PCR; TCRdb's table is partial and in-frame only. In the table there are around 200,000 clones, less than 90% of which are singletons. V lost 4 bases, J lost 5 bases, and 6 bases stayed unmatched. The germline V gene encodes CDR1 SNHLY and CDR2 FYNNEI. The length of the CDR3 is 15 residues. This sequence joins TRBV2 and TRBJ2-3; the match to TRBD2 covers 10 bases. The sample taken for sequencing was PBMCs. This TCR was recovered from a woman in her 30s in good health and CMV-seronegative. The CDR3 DNA is TGTGCCAGCAGTGGAGCGGGAGGGCCCATAGATACGCAGTATTTT. This sequence encodes CASSGAGGPIDTQYF.